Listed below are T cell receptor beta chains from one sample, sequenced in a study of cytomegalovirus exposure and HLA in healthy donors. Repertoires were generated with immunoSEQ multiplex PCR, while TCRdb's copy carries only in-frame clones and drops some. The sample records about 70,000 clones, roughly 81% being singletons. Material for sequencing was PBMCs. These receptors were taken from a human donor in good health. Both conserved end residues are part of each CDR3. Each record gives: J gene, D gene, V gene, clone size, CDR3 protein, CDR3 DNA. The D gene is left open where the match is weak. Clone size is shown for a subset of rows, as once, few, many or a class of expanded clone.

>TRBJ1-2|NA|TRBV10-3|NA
CAISDKGANYGYTF
TGTGCCATCAGTGATAAGGGGGCTAACTATGGCTACACCTTC
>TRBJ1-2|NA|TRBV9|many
CASSVAQGGEDYGYTF
TGTGCCAGCAGCGTAGCTCAAGGAGGGGAGGACTATGGCTACACCTTC
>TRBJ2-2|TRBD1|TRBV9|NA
CASSRDRGISGELFF
TGTGCCAGCAGCCGAGACAGGGGAATTTCCGGGGAGCTGTTTTTT
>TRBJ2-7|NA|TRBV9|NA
CASSVGSSPYEQYF
TGTGCCAGCAGCGTAGGAAGCTCGCCCTACGAGCAGTACTTC
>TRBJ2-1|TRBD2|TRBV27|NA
CASSLGSGASNEQFF
TGTGCCAGCAGTTTAGGGAGCGGGGCGTCGAATGAGCAGTTCTTC
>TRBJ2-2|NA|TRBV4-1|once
CASSHRQDTGELFF
TGCGCCAGCAGCCATAGACAGGACACCGGGGAGCTGTTTTTT
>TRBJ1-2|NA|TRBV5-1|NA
CASSLDGGGYGYTF
TGCGCCAGCAGCTTGGACGGGGGGGGCTATGGCTACACCTTC
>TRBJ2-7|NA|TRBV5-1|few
CASSFNSYEQYF
TGCGCCAGCAGCTTCAACTCCTACGAGCAGTACTTC
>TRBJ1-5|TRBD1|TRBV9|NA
CASSVEGTGVQPQHF
TGTGCCAGCAGCGTAGAAGGGACAGGAGTTCAGCCCCAGCATTTT
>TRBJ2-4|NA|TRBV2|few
CASSANWGESTGNIQYF
TGTGCCAGCAGTGCAAATTGGGGAGAGTCGACGGGAAACATTCAGTACTTC
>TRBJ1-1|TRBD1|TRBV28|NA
CASSGRTGPPGSEAFF
TGTGCCAGCAGTGGTCGGACAGGCCCTCCCGGGTCTGAAGCTTTCTTT
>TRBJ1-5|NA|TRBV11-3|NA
CASSLVSGQPQHF
TGTGCCAGCAGCTTAGTTTCGGGTCAGCCCCAGCATTTT
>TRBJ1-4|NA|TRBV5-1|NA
CASSLGPAGLFNEKLFF
TGCGCCAGCAGCTTGGGTCCCGCAGGGCTCTTTAATGAAAAACTGTTTTTT
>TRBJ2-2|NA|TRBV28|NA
CATGLRYTGELFF
TGTGCCACCGGACTACGATACACCGGGGAGCTGTTTTTT
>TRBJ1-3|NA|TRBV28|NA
CASSRVAGNTIYF
TGTGCCAGCAGCAGGGTAGCTGGAAACACCATATATTTT
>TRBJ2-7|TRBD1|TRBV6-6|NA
CASTARGGQGGYEQYF
TGTGCCAGCACCGCCAGGGGGGGACAGGGAGGGTACGAGCAGTACTTC
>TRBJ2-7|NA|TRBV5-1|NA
CASSLSPGDSPYEQYF
TGCGCCAGCAGCTTGAGTCCGGGAGATTCCCCCTACGAGCAGTACTTC
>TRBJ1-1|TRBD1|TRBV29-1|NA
CSVDYRGNTEAFF
TGCAGCGTTGACTACAGGGGGAACACTGAAGCTTTCTTT
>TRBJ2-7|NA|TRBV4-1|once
CASSQDGIGGSYEQYF
TGCGCCAGCAGCCAAGATGGCATTGGCGGGTCCTACGAGCAGTACTTC
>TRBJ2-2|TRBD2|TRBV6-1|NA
CASRLLAGAIGELFF
TGTGCCAGCAGATTACTAGCGGGAGCGATCGGGGAGCTGTTTTTT
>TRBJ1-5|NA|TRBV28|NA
CASSLGGEGQPQHF
TGTGCCAGCAGTTTAGGGGGGGAGGGGCAGCCCCAGCATTTT
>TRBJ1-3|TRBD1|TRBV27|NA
CASRRDRAGNTIYF
TGTGCCAGCAGGAGGGACAGGGCTGGAAACACCATATATTTT
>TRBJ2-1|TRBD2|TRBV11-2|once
CASSLGGGGRKGNNEQFF
TGTGCCAGCAGCTTAGGGGGCGGCGGGAGGAAAGGAAACAATGAGCAGTTCTTC
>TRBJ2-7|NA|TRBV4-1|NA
CASSQDAQREQYF
TGCGCCAGCAGCCAAGATGCGCAGCGCGAGCAGTACTTC
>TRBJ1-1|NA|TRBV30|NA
CALGRGDTEAFF
TGTGCCCTGGGACGGGGGGACACTGAAGCTTTCTTT
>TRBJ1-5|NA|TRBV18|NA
CASSSSGNQPQHF
TGTGCCAGCTCATCTAGCGGCAATCAGCCCCAGCATTTT
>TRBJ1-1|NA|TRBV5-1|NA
CASRPGMNTEAFF
TGCGCCAGCAGGCCCGGGATGAACACTGAAGCTTTCTTT
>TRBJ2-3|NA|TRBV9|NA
CASSPVGAGIDTQYF
TGTGCCAGCAGCCCGGTGGGGGCCGGGATAGATACGCAGTATTTT
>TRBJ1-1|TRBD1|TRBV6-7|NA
CASSLRTGGNTEAFF
TGTGCCAGCAGTCTTCGGACAGGGGGGAACACTGAAGCTTTCTTT
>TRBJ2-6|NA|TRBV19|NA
CASSMAGAGANVLTF
TGTGCCAGTAGTATGGCAGGGGCAGGGGCCAACGTCCTGACTTTC
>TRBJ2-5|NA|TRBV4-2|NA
CASSQAAGVSETQYF
TGTGCCAGCAGCCAAGCGGCAGGGGTGTCTGAGACCCAGTACTTC
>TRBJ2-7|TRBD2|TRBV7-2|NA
CASSLRAGEEYEQYF
TGTGCCAGCAGCTTACGCGCGGGAGAGGAGTACGAGCAGTACTTC
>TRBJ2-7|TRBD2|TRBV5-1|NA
CASSLEVGGPREQYF
TGCGCCAGCAGCTTGGAGGTGGGAGGGCCACGCGAGCAGTACTTC
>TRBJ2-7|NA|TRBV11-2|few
CASSLSWGGHEQYF
TGTGCCAGCAGCTTATCGTGGGGGGGGCACGAGCAGTACTTC
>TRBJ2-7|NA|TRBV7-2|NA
CASSLGAGQTYEQYF
TGTGCCAGCAGCTTAGGGGCAGGGCAGACCTACGAGCAGTACTTC
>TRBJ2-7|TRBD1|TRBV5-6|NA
CASSTRQGGSYEQYF
TGTGCCAGCAGCACTCGACAGGGTGGCTCCTACGAGCAGTACTTC
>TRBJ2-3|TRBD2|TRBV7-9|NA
CASSRLMTSGRDTQYF
TGTGCCAGCAGCAGACTGATGACTAGCGGGAGGGATACGCAGTATTTT
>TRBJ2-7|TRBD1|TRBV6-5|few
CASRPGQGSYEQYF
TGTGCCAGCAGGCCGGGACAGGGCTCCTACGAGCAGTACTTC
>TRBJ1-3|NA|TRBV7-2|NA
CASSLETASGNTIYF
TGTGCCAGCAGCTTAGAAACAGCCTCTGGAAACACCATATATTTT
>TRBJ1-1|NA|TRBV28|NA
CASSPLWTPPEGNTEAFF
TGTGCCAGCAGTCCCCTGTGGACACCCCCGGAGGGAAACACTGAAGCTTTCTTT
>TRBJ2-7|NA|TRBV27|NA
CASSWSGEQYF
TGTGCCAGCAGTTGGTCGGGGGAGCAGTACTTC